This is a list of T cell receptor beta chains from one sample in a study of a mutant IDH1 vaccine in newly diagnosed glioma. Their antigens remain unidentified. The data were produced by immunoSEQ multiplex PCR, yet TCRdb's version contains in-frame clones alone and is incomplete. The table records about 67,000 clones, roughly four fifths of them present only once. The sample in question was PBMCs, obtained from a glioma patient whose treatment included an IDH1 peptide vaccine. The receptors were sampled from a man in his thirties or forties with glioma. Both conserved end residues are part of each CDR3. The D gene is left open where the match is weak. Rows may omit the clone size; those that give it use once, few, many or a size class.

V gene: TRBV6-5
J gene: TRBJ2-2
clone size: .
D gene: .
CDR3 protein: CASSYSGQNTGELFF
CDR3 DNA: TGTGCCAGCAGTTACTCGGGACAGAACACCGGGGAGCTGTTTTTT

V gene: TRBV27
J gene: TRBJ1-6
clone size: .
D gene: .
CDR3 protein: CASSGGTSASPLHF
CDR3 DNA: TGTGCCAGCAGTGGGGGGACCTCTGCCTCACCCCTCCACTTT

V gene: TRBV25-1
J gene: TRBJ2-1
clone size: .
D gene: .
CDR3 protein: CASKDYNEQFF
CDR3 DNA: TGTGCCAGCAAGGACTACAATGAGCAGTTCTTC

V gene: TRBV27
J gene: TRBJ1-2
clone size: .
D gene: .
CDR3 protein: CASSLWPRQAGHGYTF
CDR3 DNA: TGTGCCAGCAGTTTATGGCCCAGACAGGCTGGTCATGGCTACACCTTC

V gene: TRBV5-1
J gene: TRBJ2-2
clone size: .
D gene: .
CDR3 protein: CASRGQNTGELFF
CDR3 DNA: TGCGCCAGCAGAGGACAGAACACCGGGGAGCTGTTTTTT

V gene: TRBV4-2
J gene: TRBJ2-2
clone size: .
D gene: .
CDR3 protein: CASSQDASLSKNLNTGELFF
CDR3 DNA: TGTGCCAGCAGTCAAGACGCTAGTTTGTCCAAAAATCTGAACACCGGGGAGCTGTTTTTT

V gene: TRBV9
J gene: TRBJ2-7
clone size: .
D gene: TRBD1
CDR3 protein: CASSVEGAPYEQYF
CDR3 DNA: TGTGCCAGCAGCGTAGAGGGGGCTCCCTACGAGCAGTACTTC

V gene: TRBV10-3
J gene: TRBJ1-5
clone size: .
D gene: TRBD1
CDR3 protein: CATRHRDREQPQHF
CDR3 DNA: TGTGCCACCAGGCACCGGGACAGGGAACAGCCCCAGCATTTT

V gene: TRBV5-1
J gene: TRBJ1-5
clone size: .
D gene: .
CDR3 protein: CASRQNSNQPQHF
CDR3 DNA: TGCGCCAGCAGGCAGAATAGCAATCAGCCCCAGCATTTT

V gene: TRBV5-1
J gene: TRBJ1-1
clone size: few
D gene: .
CDR3 protein: CASRLSIGANTEAFF
CDR3 DNA: TGCGCCAGCCGTCTGTCGATCGGGGCGAACACTGAAGCTTTCTTT

V gene: TRBV10-2
J gene: TRBJ1-2
clone size: once
D gene: TRBD1
CDR3 protein: CASRDRALGGYTF
CDR3 DNA: TGCGCCAGCAGAGACAGGGCGCTCGGTGGCTACACCTTC

V gene: TRBV11-2
J gene: TRBJ1-1
clone size: few
D gene: .
CDR3 protein: CASSSWARNTEAFF
CDR3 DNA: TGTGCCAGCAGCTCGTGGGCCCGGAACACTGAAGCTTTCTTT

V gene: TRBV10-1
J gene: TRBJ1-5
clone size: .
D gene: .
CDR3 protein: CASSESVFRGPRPLFMSNQPQHF
CDR3 DNA: TGCGCCAGCAGTGAGTCGGTTTTTAGGGGTCCCCGTCCTTTGTTTATGAGCAATCAGCCCCAGCATTTT

V gene: TRBV5-5
J gene: TRBJ2-5
clone size: .
D gene: .
CDR3 protein: CASSGLQETQYF
CDR3 DNA: TGTGCCAGCAGTGGACTACAAGAGACCCAGTACTTC

V gene: TRBV6-1
J gene: TRBJ1-5
clone size: .
D gene: .
CDR3 protein: CASSEEGGATQPQHF
CDR3 DNA: TGTGCCAGCAGTGAAGAAGGGGGGGCGACTCAGCCCCAGCATTTT

V gene: TRBV4-1
J gene: TRBJ2-2
clone size: .
D gene: TRBD2
CDR3 protein: CASNAGGANTGELFF
CDR3 DNA: TGCGCCAGCAACGCGGGAGGGGCGAACACCGGGGAGCTGTTTTTT

V gene: TRBV27
J gene: TRBJ2-7
clone size: .
D gene: TRBD1
CDR3 protein: CASSLRDRAYEQYF
CDR3 DNA: TGTGCCAGCAGTTTAAGGGACAGGGCATACGAGCAGTACTTC

V gene: TRBV25-1
J gene: TRBJ1-6
clone size: .
D gene: .
CDR3 protein: CASSGQSMSSYNSPLHF
CDR3 DNA: TGTGCCAGCAGTGGCCAGTCGATGAGCTCCTATAATTCACCCCTCCACTTT

V gene: TRBV6-1
J gene: TRBJ2-2
clone size: .
D gene: .
CDR3 protein: CASSELWVTGELFF
CDR3 DNA: TGTGCCAGCAGTGAATTATGGGTAACCGGGGAGCTGTTTTTT

V gene: TRBV2
J gene: TRBJ2-7
clone size: once
D gene: .
CDR3 protein: CASNWRGSYEQYF
CDR3 DNA: TGTGCCAGCAATTGGCGGGGCTCCTACGAGCAGTACTTC

V gene: TRBV5-1
J gene: TRBJ1-1
clone size: .
D gene: .
CDR3 protein: CASSERGGTEAFF
CDR3 DNA: TGCGCCAGCAGCGAGCGCGGGGGGACTGAAGCTTTCTTT

V gene: TRBV19
J gene: TRBJ1-5
clone size: .
D gene: .
CDR3 protein: CASNTVSHSNQPQHF
CDR3 DNA: TGTGCCAGTAACACCGTCAGTCATAGCAATCAGCCCCAGCATTTT

V gene: TRBV10-2
J gene: TRBJ1-5
clone size: .
D gene: .
CDR3 protein: CASSDKGTGRQPQHF
CDR3 DNA: TGCGCCAGCAGTGATAAAGGTACGGGCAGGCAGCCCCAGCATTTT

V gene: TRBV30
J gene: TRBJ1-2
clone size: .
D gene: .
CDR3 protein: CAWSVRDGYTF
CDR3 DNA: TGTGCCTGGAGTGTGCGGGATGGCTACACCTTC

V gene: TRBV18
J gene: TRBJ1-6
clone size: .
D gene: .
CDR3 protein: CASSVSVGRRTGHSPLHF
CDR3 DNA: TGTGCCAGCTCAGTCAGTGTTGGACGGAGAACGGGGCATTCACCCCTCCACTTT

V gene: TRBV5-1
J gene: TRBJ1-4
clone size: once
D gene: TRBD1
CDR3 protein: CASSWTGANEKLFF
CDR3 DNA: TGCGCCAGCAGTTGGACAGGGGCTAATGAAAAACTGTTTTTT

V gene: TRBV7-9
J gene: TRBJ1-1
clone size: .
D gene: .
CDR3 protein: CASSQTGWTEAFF
CDR3 DNA: TGTGCCAGCAGCCAAACAGGGTGGACTGAAGCTTTCTTT

V gene: TRBV5-4
J gene: TRBJ2-3
clone size: .
D gene: TRBD2
CDR3 protein: CASEVAGGRTDTQYF
CDR3 DNA: TGTGCCAGCGAAGTAGCGGGGGGCCGCACAGATACGCAGTATTTT

V gene: TRBV7-6
J gene: TRBJ2-1
clone size: .
D gene: .
CDR3 protein: CASSLIRGTNEQFF
CDR3 DNA: TGTGCCAGCAGCTTAATAAGAGGCACGAATGAGCAGTTCTTC

V gene: TRBV13
J gene: TRBJ2-1
clone size: once
D gene: TRBD2
CDR3 protein: CASSQEASGGRTAVHEQFF
CDR3 DNA: TGTGCCAGCAGCCAGGAGGCTAGCGGGGGACGAACAGCGGTTCATGAGCAGTTCTTC

V gene: TRBV7-9
J gene: TRBJ1-2
clone size: .
D gene: .
CDR3 protein: CASSSGTTRILDGYGYTF
CDR3 DNA: TGTGCCAGCAGTTCCGGGACAACCCGAATTCTAGATGGCTATGGCTACACCTTC

V gene: TRBV2
J gene: TRBJ1-2
clone size: .
D gene: .
CDR3 protein: CASSGTARANYGYTF
CDR3 DNA: TGTGCCAGCAGTGGGACAGCAAGAGCTAACTATGGCTACACCTTC

V gene: TRBV18
J gene: TRBJ1-2
clone size: once
D gene: TRBD1
CDR3 protein: CASSDRDRGNYGYTF
CDR3 DNA: TGTGCCAGCTCGGATAGGGACAGGGGGAACTATGGCTACACCTTC

V gene: TRBV6-5
J gene: TRBJ2-2
clone size: once
D gene: .
CDR3 protein: CASRSTRMYGELFF
CDR3 DNA: TGTGCCAGCAGATCCACTAGAATGTACGGGGAGCTGTTTTTT

V gene: TRBV7-9
J gene: TRBJ2-3
clone size: .
D gene: TRBD2
CDR3 protein: CASSSPTSGGTDTQYF
CDR3 DNA: TGTGCCAGCAGCTCCCCCACTAGCGGGGGCACAGATACGCAGTATTTT

V gene: TRBV4-1
J gene: TRBJ2-7
clone size: once
D gene: .
CDR3 protein: CASSETDAYEQYF
CDR3 DNA: TGCGCCAGCAGCGAGACAGACGCCTACGAGCAGTACTTC

V gene: TRBV5-1
J gene: TRBJ1-3
clone size: .
D gene: .
CDR3 protein: CASSFWPDNSGNTIYF
CDR3 DNA: TGCGCCAGCAGCTTTTGGCCAGATAACTCTGGAAACACCATATATTTT

V gene: TRBV29-1
J gene: TRBJ2-5
clone size: .
D gene: TRBD2
CDR3 protein: CSVDRTSGTQYF
CDR3 DNA: TGCAGCGTTGATAGGACTAGCGGTACGCAGTACTTC

V gene: TRBV18
J gene: TRBJ1-2
clone size: once
D gene: .
CDR3 protein: CASSRQRPGYNDAGLPEGYTF
CDR3 DNA: TGTGCCAGCTCGCGCCAAAGACCAGGATACAACGACGCGGGGCTCCCGGAGGGCTACACCTTC

V gene: TRBV2
J gene: TRBJ1-2
clone size: .
D gene: .
CDR3 protein: CASRRETTPNYGYTF
CDR3 DNA: TGTGCCAGCAGGAGAGAGACAACCCCAAACTATGGCTACACCTTC

V gene: TRBV28
J gene: TRBJ1-2
clone size: .
D gene: .
CDR3 protein: CASRVPGNREPNYGYTF
CDR3 DNA: TGTGCCAGCAGAGTTCCCGGGAACCGTGAACCTAACTATGGCTACACCTTC

V gene: TRBV7-8
J gene: TRBJ2-7
clone size: .
D gene: .
CDR3 protein: CASSQELSLGAGTYEQYF
CDR3 DNA: TGTGCCAGCAGCCAAGAGCTTAGCTTGGGGGCGGGCACCTACGAGCAGTACTTC

V gene: TRBV6-6
J gene: TRBJ2-3
clone size: .
D gene: .
CDR3 protein: CASSPPTSTDTQYF
CDR3 DNA: TGTGCCAGCAGTCCTCCCACTAGCACAGATACGCAGTATTTT

V gene: TRBV5-1
J gene: TRBJ1-4
clone size: .
D gene: .
CDR3 protein: CASSLAAGGSAGEKLFF
CDR3 DNA: TGCGCCAGCAGCTTGGCAGCGGGTGGCAGCGCGGGAGAAAAACTGTTTTTT

V gene: TRBV5-6
J gene: TRBJ1-1
clone size: .
D gene: .
CDR3 protein: CASSRITVNTEAFF
CDR3 DNA: TGTGCCAGCAGCCGGATAACGGTCAACACTGAAGCTTTCTTT

V gene: TRBV27
J gene: TRBJ2-5
clone size: few
D gene: .
CDR3 protein: CASSSQGSGGTQYF
CDR3 DNA: TGTGCCAGCAGTTCACAGGGGAGCGGGGGGACCCAGTACTTC

V gene: TRBV11-2
J gene: TRBJ1-4
clone size: .
D gene: .
CDR3 protein: CASSLGEYATNEKLFF
CDR3 DNA: TGTGCCAGCAGCTTGGGGGAGTACGCAACTAATGAAAAACTGTTTTTT

V gene: TRBV6-5
J gene: TRBJ2-1
clone size: once
D gene: .
CDR3 protein: CASSYSDRNEQFF
CDR3 DNA: TGTGCCAGCAGTTACTCCGACAGGAATGAGCAGTTCTTC

V gene: TRBV14
J gene: TRBJ1-2
clone size: few
D gene: .
CDR3 protein: CASSPPGTRGGYTF
CDR3 DNA: TGTGCCAGCAGCCCCCCCGGGACCCGGGGGGGCTACACCTTC

V gene: TRBV5-6
J gene: TRBJ1-4
clone size: .
D gene: .
CDR3 protein: CASSLVTGLPSTNEKLFF
CDR3 DNA: TGTGCCAGCAGCTTGGTGACAGGACTCCCATCAACTAATGAAAAACTGTTTTTT

V gene: TRBV19
J gene: TRBJ2-7
clone size: .
D gene: TRBD1
CDR3 protein: CASSPGTGKSYEQYF
CDR3 DNA: TGTGCCAGTAGTCCCGGGACAGGGAAATCCTACGAGCAGTACTTC

V gene: TRBV2
J gene: TRBJ1-1
clone size: .
D gene: .
CDR3 protein: CASREWDTGNTEAFF
CDR3 DNA: TGTGCCAGCAGAGAATGGGACACCGGGAACACTGAAGCTTTCTTT

V gene: TRBV6-4
J gene: TRBJ2-3
clone size: .
D gene: .
CDR3 protein: CASSDALTAGSDTQYF
CDR3 DNA: TGTGCCAGCAGTGACGCCCTTACGGCGGGCTCAGATACGCAGTATTTT

V gene: TRBV19
J gene: TRBJ2-2
clone size: once
D gene: TRBD1
CDR3 protein: CASSEPRTGTTGELFF
CDR3 DNA: TGTGCCAGTAGCGAACCGCGGACAGGGACGACCGGGGAGCTGTTTTTT

V gene: TRBV19
J gene: TRBJ1-5
clone size: .
D gene: .
CDR3 protein: CASSIGVQPQHF
CDR3 DNA: TGTGCCAGTAGTATAGGGGTTCAGCCCCAGCATTTT